A selection of T cell receptor beta chains follows, all from one sample in a study of Ad26.COV2.S vaccination and SARS-CoV-2 variants. Profiling relied on immunoSEQ multiplex PCR, and the TCRdb table lists in-frame clones only, not all of them. The sample yields hundreds of thousands of clones, around 86% seen once. Sequenced here: peripheral blood, sampled in a trial of Ad26.COV2.S vaccine versus placebo. These receptors originate from a person between 18 and 65 years old who received the Ad26.COV2.S COVID-19 vaccine or a placebo. Both conserved end residues are part of each CDR3. D genes are given only for firm matches. Size is stated for part of the rows, as once, few or many counts, or as a class when the clone is expanded.

.	TRBJ1-4	13	TRBV6-4	.	CASSVEKDEKLFF	TGTGCCAGCAGTGTGGAAAAGGATGAAAAACTGTTTTTT
.	TRBJ1-2	15	TRBV6-6	.	CASSYQVSRAYGYTF	TGTGCCAGCAGTTACCAGGTATCCCGGGCGTATGGCTACACCTTC
.	TRBJ1-4	16	TRBV5-1	.	CASSLALIGTNEKLFF	TGCGCCAGCAGCTTGGCCCTCATCGGGACTAATGAAAAACTGTTTTTT
.	TRBJ2-7	15	TRBV3-1/TRBV3-2	TRBD1	CASSQEGQGALEQYF	TGTGCCAGCAGCCAAGAGGGACAGGGGGCACTCGAGCAGTACTTC
.	TRBJ2-3	10	TRBV29-1	.	CSAQEDTQYF	TGCAGCGCGCAAGAAGATACGCAGTATTTT
.	TRBJ2-6	17	TRBV5-5	.	CASSSGRFSSGANVLTF	TGTGCCAGCAGCTCCGGACGCTTCTCCTCTGGGGCCAACGTCCTGACTTTC
.	TRBJ2-5	16	TRBV5-4	.	CASSPGVGRGRETQYF	TGTGCCAGCAGCCCTGGAGTCGGCAGGGGAAGAGAGACCCAGTACTTC
.	TRBJ1-1	14	TRBV6-6	.	CASTYAGGNTEAFF	TGTGCCAGCACCTATGCTGGGGGAAACACTGAAGCTTTCTTT
.	TRBJ2-5	15	TRBV3-1/TRBV3-2	TRBD2	CASSQEWGGSETQYF	TGTGCCAGCAGCCAAGAGTGGGGAGGGAGCGAGACCCAGTACTTC
few	TRBJ1-6	15	TRBV5-1	TRBD1	CASSLAFTGGSPLHF	TGCGCCAGCAGCTTGGCCTTCACAGGGGGTTCACCCCTCCACTTT
.	TRBJ1-6	15	TRBV5-1	TRBD1	CASSLAGTGAWTLHF	TGCGCCAGCAGCTTGGCGGGGACAGGGGCCTGGACCCTCCACTTT
.	TRBJ1-5	14	TRBV9	.	CASSERGSNQPQHF	TGTGCCAGCAGCGAAAGGGGTAGCAATCAGCCCCAGCATTTT
.	TRBJ2-5	16	TRBV13	.	CASSSLDTRNQETQYF	TGTGCCAGCAGCTCATTGGACACCCGTAACCAAGAGACCCAGTACTTC
.	TRBJ2-1	17	TRBV11-2	TRBD1	CASSFSAPDRGIHEQFF	TGTGCCAGCAGCTTTTCGGCCCCGGACAGGGGGATCCATGAGCAGTTCTTC
.	TRBJ2-7	16	TRBV9	.	CASSVAPGQPPYEQYF	TGTGCCAGCAGCGTAGCCCCCGGACAGCCCCCCTACGAGCAGTACTTC
once	TRBJ2-2	16	TRBV27	TRBD1	CASSLYGTANTGELFF	TGTGCCAGCAGTTTATACGGGACAGCGAACACCGGGGAGCTGTTTTTT
.	TRBJ1-1	16	TRBV30	.	CAWSGGGRYMNTEAFF	TGTGCCTGGAGTGGGGGTGGCAGGTACATGAACACTGAAGCTTTCTTT
.	TRBJ2-3	11	TRBV20-1	.	CSAKVLDTQYF	TGCAGTGCTAAAGTCTTAGATACGCAGTATTTT
.	TRBJ1-1	16	TRBV27	.	CASSFKGIGKNTEAFF	TGTGCCAGCAGTTTTAAGGGGATAGGGAAGAACACTGAAGCTTTCTTT
few	TRBJ1-5	19	TRBV3-1/TRBV3-2	TRBD1	CASSQEAGTGGYSNQPQHF	TGTGCCAGCAGCCAAGAAGCCGGGACAGGGGGATATAGCAATCAGCCCCAGCATTTT
.	TRBJ1-1	13	TRBV12-3/TRBV12-4	.	CASTRVSGTEAFF	TGTGCCAGCACCCGGGTAAGTGGCACTGAAGCTTTCTTT
.	TRBJ1-4	15	TRBV7-2	TRBD1	CASSRDRATNEKLFF	TGTGCCAGCAGCCGGGACAGGGCAACTAATGAAAAACTGTTTTTT
.	TRBJ1-1	14	TRBV27	.	CASSLLGGNTEAFF	TGTGCCAGCAGTTTACTGGGAGGGAACACTGAAGCTTTCTTT
once	TRBJ2-3	15	TRBV30	TRBD2	CAWSTLAGAVDTQYF	TGTGCCTGGTCAACCTTAGCGGGGGCGGTGGATACGCAGTATTTT
.	TRBJ2-1	15	TRBV18	.	CASSPRVGNYNEQFF	TGTGCCAGCTCACCGAGGGTGGGTAACTACAATGAGCAGTTCTTC
.	TRBJ2-1	12	TRBV5-6	.	CASSFLSNEQFF	TGTGCCAGCAGCTTCTTAAGCAATGAGCAGTTCTTC
.	TRBJ2-7	17	TRBV5-5	TRBD2	CASSSLTSGGRSYEQYF	TGTGCCAGCAGCTCCCTGACTAGCGGGGGGCGCTCCTACGAGCAGTACTTC
few	TRBJ1-2	13	TRBV29-1	.	CSVESTANYGYTF	TGCAGCGTTGAATCTACAGCTAACTATGGCTACACCTTC
.	TRBJ2-1	14	TRBV5-1	TRBD2	CASTPGGGYNEQFF	TGCGCCAGCACCCCGGGGGGGGGCTACAATGAGCAGTTCTTC
.	TRBJ2-2	12	TRBV3-1/TRBV3-2	.	CASSFGAGELFF	.
.	TRBJ1-1	16	TRBV5-4	.	CASSPEAVLMNTEAFF	TGTGCCAGCAGCCCCGAGGCAGTCCTTATGAACACTGAAGCTTTCTTT
.	TRBJ2-5	15	TRBV19	.	CASSITPNYQETQYF	TGTGCCAGTAGTATAACCCCGAACTACCAAGAGACCCAGTACTTC
.	TRBJ2-7	12	TRBV27	.	CASSSLQYEQYF	TGTGCCAGCAGTTCCCTCCAATACGAGCAGTACTTC
.	TRBJ1-1	13	TRBV25-1	.	CASSELMWTEAFF	TGTGCCAGCAGTGAATTAATGTGGACTGAAGCTTTCTTT
.	TRBJ1-1	13	TRBV4-3	TRBD1	CASSQTGGSEAFF	TGCGCCAGCAGCCAAACAGGGGGCTCTGAAGCTTTCTTT
.	TRBJ2-3	13	TRBV7-2	TRBD2	CASSRLAPDTQYF	TGTGCCAGCAGCCGACTAGCCCCAGATACGCAGTATTTT
.	TRBJ1-4	13	TRBV18	.	CASSPSTNEKLFF	TGTGCCAGCTCACCTTCAACTAATGAAAAACTGTTTTTT
.	TRBJ2-7	14	TRBV7-3	.	CASSLQPGDYEQYF	TGTGCCAGCAGCTTACAGCCAGGGGACTACGAGCAGTACTTC
.	TRBJ2-2	15	TRBV7-9	TRBD1	CASSWQGVYTGELFF	TGTGCCAGCAGCTGGCAGGGGGTTTATACCGGGGAGCTGTTTTTT
.	TRBJ2-5	16	TRBV3-1/TRBV3-2	TRBD2	CASSPKGAGGQETQYF	TGTGCCAGCAGCCCTAAGGGGGCGGGGGGGCAGGAGACCCAGTACTTC
.	TRBJ2-7	15	TRBV6-5	.	CASSYSTGTSYEQYF	TGTGCCAGCAGTTACTCGACCGGGACTTCATACGAGCAGTACTTC
once	TRBJ1-5	14	TRBV4-3	.	CASSQQYSNQPQHF	TGCGCCAGCAGCCAACAATATAGCAATCAGCCCCAGCATTTT
.	TRBJ1-3	16	TRBV15	TRBD1	CATSSGWTGSGNTIYF	TGTGCCACCAGCAGCGGATGGACAGGGTCTGGAAACACCATATATTTT
.	TRBJ1-5	15	TRBV7-2	.	CASSLVDRGNQPQHF	TGTGCCAGCAGCTTAGTGGACAGAGGCAATCAGCCCCAGCATTTT
.	TRBJ2-6	18	TRBV18	TRBD1	CASSPQTGGNSGANVLTF	TGTGCCAGCTCACCGCAGACAGGGGGTAACTCTGGGGCCAACGTCCTGACTTTC
.	TRBJ2-5	13	TRBV19	.	CASSIDRQETQYF	TGTGCCAGTAGTATAGACAGGCAAGAGACCCAGTACTTC
once	TRBJ2-1	15	TRBV7-3	.	CASSLWGDKYNEQFF	TGTGCCAGCAGCTTATGGGGTGACAAATACAATGAGCAGTTCTTC
.	TRBJ2-2	16	TRBV5-4	.	CASSSMGEPDTGELFF	TGTGCCAGCAGCTCCATGGGGGAACCGGACACCGGGGAGCTGTTTTTT
.	TRBJ1-5	15	TRBV4-1	.	CASSQIPGGRQPQHF	TGCGCCAGCAGCCAGATACCGGGGGGTAGGCAGCCCCAGCATTTT
.	TRBJ2-2	14	TRBV19	.	CASSMSLNTGELFF	TGTGCCAGTAGTATGAGCCTTAACACCGGGGAGCTGTTTTTT
.	TRBJ1-1	16	TRBV7-3	TRBD1	CASSLGGTGMNTEAFF	TGTGCCAGCAGCTTAGGGGGGACAGGGATGAACACTGAAGCTTTCTTT